In its sample, the clone carrying this TCR beta chain was seen once. Its antigen is unidentified. This specimen belongs to a study of cytomegalovirus exposure and HLA in healthy donors. Whole-study results and caveats: It was about 150 TCR beta chains that were listed as cytomegalovirus-associated. Sequencing likely caused a cluster of highly shared sequence variants. TCR beta sequences reportedly predicted most subjects' HLA-A and HLA-B alleles accurately.

Healthy people donating bone marrow made up the donors. CDR1 is SGHRS, CDR2 YFSETQ, per germline. The V gene lost 0 bases and the J gene lost 3 bases, with 9 bases spanning the gap. The CDR3 runs 15 residues. It was with 60 Vbeta and 13 Jbeta primers that the PCR ran. The assay was immunoSEQ multiplex PCR, and TCRdb's table has in-frame clones only and misses some. Of roughly 250,000 clones listed, around 65% are singletons. The material sequenced was PBMCs. This clonotype was obtained from a female donor in good health and CMV-seronegative. The chain is built from TRBV5-1 and TRBJ2-2, with a tentative D call TRBD1 (5 bases). Here the CDR3 reads CASSLAGMDTGELFF. In DNA, the CDR3 is TGCGCCAGCAGCTTGGCAGGGATGGACACCGGGGAGCTGTTTTTT.